Detailed here is one TCR beta chain. This specimen comes from a study of blood T cell repertoires in COVID-19. There are 18 residues in the CDR3. Per the germline V gene, CDR1 is LGHNA and CDR2 is YNFKEQ. J gave up 5 bases and V 1 base, and 11 bases lay outside the gene matches. The repertoire was sequenced with immunoSEQ multiplex PCR; TCRdb's copy has only in-frame clones and lacks some. The top ten hold 33% of the sample, which has about 36,000 clones, about 77% seen once. Sequenced: peripheral blood. This sequence joins TRBV4-2 and TRBJ1-6; TRBD1 matches 7 bases. This clonotype was sampled from a man aged 55-75 years with acute or convalescent COVID-19. This CDR3 reads CASSQGLQGTVNNSPLHF. The CDR3 DNA is TGTGCCAGCAGCCAAGGCCTGCAAGGGACAGTAAATAATTCACCCCTCCACTTT.